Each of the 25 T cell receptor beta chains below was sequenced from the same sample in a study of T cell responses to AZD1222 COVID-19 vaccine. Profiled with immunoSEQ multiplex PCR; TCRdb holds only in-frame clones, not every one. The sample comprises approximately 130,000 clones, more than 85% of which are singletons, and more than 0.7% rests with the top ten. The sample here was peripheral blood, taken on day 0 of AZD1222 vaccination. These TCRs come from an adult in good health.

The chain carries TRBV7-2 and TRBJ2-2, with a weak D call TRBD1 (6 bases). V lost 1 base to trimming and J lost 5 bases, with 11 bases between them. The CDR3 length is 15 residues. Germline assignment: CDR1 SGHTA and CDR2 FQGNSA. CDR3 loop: CASSLVDRYTGELFF. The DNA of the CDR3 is TGTGCCAGCAGCTTAGTGGACAGATATACCGGGGAGCTGTTTTTT. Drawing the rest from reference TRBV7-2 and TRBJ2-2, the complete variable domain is GAGVSQSPSNKVTEKGKDVELRCDPISGHTALYWYRQSLGQGLEFLIYFQGNSAPDKSGLPSDRFSAERTGGSVSTLTIQRTQQEDSAVYLCASSLVDRYTGELFFGEGSRLTVL.

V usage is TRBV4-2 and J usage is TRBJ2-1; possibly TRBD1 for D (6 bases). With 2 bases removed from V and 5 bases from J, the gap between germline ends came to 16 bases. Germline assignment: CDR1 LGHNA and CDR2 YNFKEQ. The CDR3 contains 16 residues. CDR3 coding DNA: TGTGCCAGCAGCCAACCCAACAGGGTATGGGACAATGAGCAGTTCTTC. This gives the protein CASSQPNRVWDNEQFF.

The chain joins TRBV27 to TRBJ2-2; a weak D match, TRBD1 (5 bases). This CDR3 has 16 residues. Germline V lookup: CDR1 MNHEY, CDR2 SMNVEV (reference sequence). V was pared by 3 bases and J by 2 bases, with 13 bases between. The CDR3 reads CASSLVGQGNTGELFF. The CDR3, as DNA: TGTGCCAGCAGTTTGGTTGGGCAGGGAAACACCGGGGAGCTGTTTTTT.

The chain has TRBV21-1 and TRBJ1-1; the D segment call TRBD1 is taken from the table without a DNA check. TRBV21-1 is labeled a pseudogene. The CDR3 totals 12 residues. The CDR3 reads CASSTGGSEAFF. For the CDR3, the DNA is TGTGCCAGCAGTACAGGGGGCTCTGAAGCTTTCTTT.

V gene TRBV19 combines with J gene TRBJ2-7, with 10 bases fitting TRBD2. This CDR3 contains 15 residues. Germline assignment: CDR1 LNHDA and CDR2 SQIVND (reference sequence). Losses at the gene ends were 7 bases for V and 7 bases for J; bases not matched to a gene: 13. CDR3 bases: TGTGCCAGTACCCTCCAAGCGGGGGGGCTTTGGGAGCAGTACTTC. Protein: CASTLQAGGLWEQYF. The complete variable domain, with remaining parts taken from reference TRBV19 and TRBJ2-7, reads DGGITQSPKYLFRKEGQNVTLSCEQNLNHDAMYWYRQDPGQGLRLIYYSQIVNDFQKGDIAEGYSVSREKKESFPLTVTSAQKNPTAFYLCASTLQAGGLWEQYFGPGTRLTVT.

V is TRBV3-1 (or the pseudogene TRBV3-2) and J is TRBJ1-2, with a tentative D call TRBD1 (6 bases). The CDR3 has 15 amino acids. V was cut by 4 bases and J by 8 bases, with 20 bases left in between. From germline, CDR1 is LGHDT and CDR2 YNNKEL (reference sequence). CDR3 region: CASSRDPGHIMGYTF. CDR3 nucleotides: TGTGCCAGCAGCCGAGACCCGGGACACATAATGGGCTACACCTTC.

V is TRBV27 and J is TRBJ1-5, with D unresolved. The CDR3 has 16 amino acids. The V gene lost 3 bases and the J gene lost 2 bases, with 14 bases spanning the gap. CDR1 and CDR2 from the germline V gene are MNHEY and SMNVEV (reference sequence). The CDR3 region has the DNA TGTGCCAGCAGTTTTACGTTTTCGGGAGGCAATCAGCCCCAGCATTTT. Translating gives CASSFTFSGGNQPQHF.

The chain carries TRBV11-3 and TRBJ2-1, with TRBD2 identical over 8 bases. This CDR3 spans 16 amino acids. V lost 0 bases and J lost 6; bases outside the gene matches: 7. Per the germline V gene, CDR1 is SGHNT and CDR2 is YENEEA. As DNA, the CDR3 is TGTGCCAGCAGCTTAGAAACGGGGGGGGAAATCAATGAGCAGTTCTTC. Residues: CASSLETGGEINEQFF.

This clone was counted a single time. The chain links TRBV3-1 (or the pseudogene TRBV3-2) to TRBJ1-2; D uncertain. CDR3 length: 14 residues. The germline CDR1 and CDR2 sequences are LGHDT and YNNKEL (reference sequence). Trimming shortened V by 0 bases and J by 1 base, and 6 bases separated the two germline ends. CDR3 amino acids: CASSQDMGNYGYTF. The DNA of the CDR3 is TGTGCCAGCAGCCAAGACATGGGTAACTATGGCTACACCTTC.

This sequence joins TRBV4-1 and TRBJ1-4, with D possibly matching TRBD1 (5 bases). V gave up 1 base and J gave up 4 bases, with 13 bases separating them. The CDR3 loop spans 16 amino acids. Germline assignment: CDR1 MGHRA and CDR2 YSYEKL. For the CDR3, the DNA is TGCGCCAGCAGCCAAGTGAGCGGGGGTTTTAATGAAAAACTGTTTTTT. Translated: CASSQVSGGFNEKLFF.

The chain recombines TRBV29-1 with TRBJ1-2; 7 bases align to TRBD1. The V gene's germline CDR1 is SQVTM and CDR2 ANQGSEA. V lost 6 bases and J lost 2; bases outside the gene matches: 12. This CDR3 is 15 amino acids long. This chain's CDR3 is CSVGSRTGLNYGYTF. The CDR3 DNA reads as TGCAGCGTGGGATCTAGGACAGGACTCAACTATGGCTACACCTTC.

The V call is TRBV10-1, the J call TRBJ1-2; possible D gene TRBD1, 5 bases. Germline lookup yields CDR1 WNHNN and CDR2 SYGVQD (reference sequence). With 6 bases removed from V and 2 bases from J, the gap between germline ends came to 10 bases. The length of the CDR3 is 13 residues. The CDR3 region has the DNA TGCGCCAGCAGCGCCGGGACGAACTATGGCTACACCTTC. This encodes CASSAGTNYGYTF.

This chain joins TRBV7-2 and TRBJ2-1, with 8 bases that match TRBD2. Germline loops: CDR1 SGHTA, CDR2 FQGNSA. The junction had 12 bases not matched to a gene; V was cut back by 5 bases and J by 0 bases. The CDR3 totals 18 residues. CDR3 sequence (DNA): TGTGCCAGCAGCGTGTTAGCGGGATACGTCAGCTCCTACAATGAGCAGTTCTTC. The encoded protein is CASSVLAGYVSSYNEQFF.

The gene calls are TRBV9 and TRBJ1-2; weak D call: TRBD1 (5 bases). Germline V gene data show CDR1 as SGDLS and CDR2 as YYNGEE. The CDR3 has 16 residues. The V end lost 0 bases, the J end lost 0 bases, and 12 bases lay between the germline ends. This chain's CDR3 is CASSVGGSGANYGYTF. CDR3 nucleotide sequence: TGTGCCAGCAGCGTAGGGGGGTCAGGAGCTAACTATGGCTACACCTTC.

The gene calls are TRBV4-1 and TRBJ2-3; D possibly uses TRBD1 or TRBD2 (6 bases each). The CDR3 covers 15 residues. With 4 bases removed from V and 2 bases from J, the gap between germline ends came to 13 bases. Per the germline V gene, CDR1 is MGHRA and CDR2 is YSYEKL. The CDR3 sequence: CASSLIGGTTDTQYF. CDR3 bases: TGCGCCAGCAGCCTTATCGGGGGCACCACAGATACGCAGTATTTT.

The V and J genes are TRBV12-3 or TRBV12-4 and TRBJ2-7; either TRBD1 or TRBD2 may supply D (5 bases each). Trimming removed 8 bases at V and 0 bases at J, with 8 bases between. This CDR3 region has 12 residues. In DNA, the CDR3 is TGTGCCAGCGAGGGGTCCTCCTACGAGCAGTACTTC. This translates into CASEGSSYEQYF.

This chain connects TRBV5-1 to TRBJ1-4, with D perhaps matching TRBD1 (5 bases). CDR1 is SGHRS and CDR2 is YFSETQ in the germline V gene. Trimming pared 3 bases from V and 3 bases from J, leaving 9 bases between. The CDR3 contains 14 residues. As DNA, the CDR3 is TGCGCCAGCAGCTGGACAAGTCCTAATGAAAAACTGTTTTTT. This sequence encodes CASSWTSPNEKLFF.

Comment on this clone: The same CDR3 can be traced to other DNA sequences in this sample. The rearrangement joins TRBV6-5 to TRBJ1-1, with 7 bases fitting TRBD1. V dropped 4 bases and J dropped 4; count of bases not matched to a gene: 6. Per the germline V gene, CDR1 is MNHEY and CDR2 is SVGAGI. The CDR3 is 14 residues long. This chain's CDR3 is CASSSTGVGTEAFF. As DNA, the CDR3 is TGTGCCAGCAGTTCTACAGGGGTGGGCACTGAAGCTTTCTTT.

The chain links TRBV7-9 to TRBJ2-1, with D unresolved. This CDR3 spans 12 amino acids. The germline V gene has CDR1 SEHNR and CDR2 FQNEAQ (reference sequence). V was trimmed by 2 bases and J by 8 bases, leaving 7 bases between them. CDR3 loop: CASSLMNDEQFF. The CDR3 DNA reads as TGTGCCAGCAGCTTAATGAACGATGAGCAGTTCTTC.

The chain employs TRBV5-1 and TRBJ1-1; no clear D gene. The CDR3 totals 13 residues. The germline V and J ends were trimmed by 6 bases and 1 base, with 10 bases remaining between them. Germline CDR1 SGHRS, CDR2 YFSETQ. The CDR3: CASIGQENTEAFF. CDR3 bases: TGCGCCAGCATCGGGCAGGAGAACACTGAAGCTTTCTTT.

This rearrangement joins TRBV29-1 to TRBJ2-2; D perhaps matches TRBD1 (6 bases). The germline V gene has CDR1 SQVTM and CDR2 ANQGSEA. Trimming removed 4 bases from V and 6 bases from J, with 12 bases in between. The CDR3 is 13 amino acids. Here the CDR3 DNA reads TGCAGCGTTGTCAGGGGTACGTCCGGGGAGCTGTTTTTT. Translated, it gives CSVVRGTSGELFF.

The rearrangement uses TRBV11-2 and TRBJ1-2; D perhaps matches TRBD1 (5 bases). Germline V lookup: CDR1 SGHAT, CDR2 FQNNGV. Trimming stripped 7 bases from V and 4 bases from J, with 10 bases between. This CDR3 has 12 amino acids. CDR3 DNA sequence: TGTGCCAGCAAGGGGCGCTTCTATGGCTACACCTTC. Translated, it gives CASKGRFYGYTF.

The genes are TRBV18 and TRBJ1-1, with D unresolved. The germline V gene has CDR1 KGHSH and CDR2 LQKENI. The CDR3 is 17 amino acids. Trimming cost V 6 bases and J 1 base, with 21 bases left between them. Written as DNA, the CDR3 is TGTGCCAGCTCGCGTTACCAGGTGACAAGCAGGAACACTGAAGCTTTCTTT. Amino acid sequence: CASSRYQVTSRNTEAFF.

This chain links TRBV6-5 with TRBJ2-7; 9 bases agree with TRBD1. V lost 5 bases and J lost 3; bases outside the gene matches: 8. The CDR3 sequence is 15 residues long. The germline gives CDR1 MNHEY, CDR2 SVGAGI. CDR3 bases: TGTGCCAGCAGTATGGCCGGGACAGGGTACTACGAGCAGTACTTC. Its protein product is CASSMAGTGYYEQYF.

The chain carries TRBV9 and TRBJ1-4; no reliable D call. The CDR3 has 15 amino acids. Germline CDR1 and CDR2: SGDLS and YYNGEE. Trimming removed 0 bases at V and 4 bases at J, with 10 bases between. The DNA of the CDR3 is TGTGCCAGCAGCGTAGACCTCCAGAGTAATGAAAAACTGTTTTTT. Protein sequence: CASSVDLQSNEKLFF.